A single sample is the source of the 2 T cell receptor beta chains below, sequenced in a study of CD8 T cells in ankylosing spondylitis. TCRdb reprocessed the 5' RACE reads via MiXCR and lists one record per CDR3 protein. The sample has 200,000 to 250,000 distinct CDR3 sequences, around a quarter seen once. The sequencing input was blood, either unsorted or a sorted T cell fraction (not recorded which). The receptors come from a male donor with ankylosing spondylitis or in good health (not recorded which).

The chain uses TRBV20-1 and TRBJ1-2; D possibly corresponds to TRBD1 (5 bases). Germline V gives CDR1 DFQATT, CDR2 SNEGSKA (reference sequence). This CDR3 is built from 11 residues. Trimming pared 5 bases from V and 3 bases from J, leaving 7 bases between. CDR3 sequence reads: CSAVQDYGYTF. The CDR3 DNA reads TGCAGTGCTGTACAGGACTATGGCTACACCTTC.

The CDR3 DNA reads TGCAGCGGGGGTGGTAACACTGAAGCTTTCTTT. Translated, it gives CSGGGNTEAFF. The rearrangement joins TRBV29-1 to TRBJ1-1, with D hard to call. The CDR3 totals 11 residues. The ends were cut back, 7 bases at V and 2 bases at J, with 8 bases in the middle. The germline CDR1 and CDR2 sequences are SQVTM and ANQGSEA. Variable domain in full (rest from reference TRBV29-1 and TRBJ1-1): SAVISQKPSRDICQRGTSLTIQCQVDSQVTMMFWYRQQPGQSLTLIATANQGSEATYESGFVIDKFPISRPNLTFSTLTVSNMSPEDSSIYLCSGGGNTEAFFGQGTRLTVV.